This is a list of T cell receptor beta chains from one sample in a study of blood T cell repertoires in COVID-19. Sequencing was performed with immunoSEQ multiplex PCR; in TCRdb, only in-frame clones are kept and a portion is missing. The sample lists 250,000 to 400,000 clones; roughly nine tenths were seen once. What was sequenced was PBMCs or T cells enriched from blood (not recorded which). The receptors derive from a man in his sixties who had recovered from COVID-19. Each CDR3 is given with its conserved first and last residue. D genes are given only for firm matches. Clone size is stated in some rows and not others, as once, few, many or a class when expanded.

j_call d_call v_call clone_size cdr3_aa cdr3_nt
TRBJ2-5 NA TRBV2 NA CASSGNFQETQYF TGTGCCAGCAGTGGAAACTTCCAAGAGACCCAGTACTTC
TRBJ2-7 NA TRBV6-1 NA CASSELGGEQYF TGTGCCAGCAGTGAACTAGGCGGCGAGCAGTACTTC
TRBJ1-1 TRBD1 TRBV4-2 NA CASSQGSFGTGGRNTEAFF TGTGCCAGCAGCCAAGGCAGCTTTGGGACAGGGGGCAGGAACACTGAAGCTTTCTTT
TRBJ2-4 TRBD2 TRBV5-1 NA CASSAGGSASGIKAKNIQYF TGCGCCAGCAGCGCGGGGGGTTCGGCTAGCGGGATTAAGGCCAAAAACATTCAGTACTTC
TRBJ2-2 TRBD1 TRBV29-1 NA CSVVGQGNTGELFF TGCAGCGTTGTCGGACAGGGGAACACCGGGGAGCTGTTTTTT
TRBJ2-7 TRBD1 TRBV5-1 NA CASSSQGAGEQYF TGCGCCAGCAGCTCTCAGGGGGCCGGCGAGCAGTACTTC
TRBJ1-1 NA TRBV10-1 NA CASRQGMNTEAFF TGCGCCAGCAGACAGGGCATGAACACTGAAGCTTTCTTT
TRBJ2-3 TRBD2 TRBV7-2 NA CASSPTSGGQWTQYF TGTGCCAGCAGCCCCACTAGCGGAGGACAGTGGACGCAGTATTTT
TRBJ2-1 TRBD2 TRBV11-2 NA CASSYPGGSDNEQFF TGTGCCAGCAGCTACCCCGGGGGGTCAGACAATGAGCAGTTCTTC
TRBJ1-1 NA TRBV6-5 NA CASSPRRDTEAFF TGTGCCAGCAGCCCCAGGAGGGATACTGAAGCTTTCTTT
TRBJ2-4 NA TRBV3-1/TRBV3-2 NA CASSQGGHPLGAKNIQYF TGTGCCAGCAGCCAAGGCGGACACCCTCTTGGAGCCAAAAACATTCAGTACTTC
TRBJ2-7 TRBD1 TRBV9 few CASSPRGLIVGEQYF TGTGCCAGCAGCCCCAGGGGGCTCATCGTCGGCGAGCAGTACTTC
TRBJ2-7 NA TRBV24-1 NA CATSGPRSSGTYEQYF TGTGCCACCAGTGGCCCTCGGAGTAGCGGTACTTACGAGCAGTACTTC
TRBJ1-2 TRBD1 TRBV7-2 NA CASSLVRQGAGGYTF TGTGCCAGCAGCTTAGTACGACAGGGGGCAGGGGGCTACACCTTC
TRBJ2-7 TRBD2 TRBV7-2 NA CASSWGGTSGPQQYF TGTGCCAGCAGCTGGGGTGGGACTAGCGGCCCCCAGCAGTACTTC
TRBJ2-7 NA TRBV28 once CASSPRAGALGEQYF TGTGCCAGCAGTCCCCGGGCAGGGGCGCTGGGAGAGCAGTACTTC
TRBJ1-5 NA TRBV5-1 NA CASSPLAVPVGQPQHF TGCGCCAGCAGCCCCTTGGCGGTTCCCGTCGGGCAGCCCCAGCATTTT
TRBJ1-6 TRBD1 TRBV7-6 NA CASSGGQGVGSPLHF TGTGCCAGCAGCGGGGGACAGGGGGTAGGTTCACCCCTCCACTTT
TRBJ2-5 NA TRBV28 NA CASRLQGEETQYF TGTGCCAGCAGGCTACAGGGTGAGGAGACCCAGTACTTC
TRBJ2-3 TRBD2 TRBV7-6 NA CASSLGGGRALDTQYF TGTGCCAGCAGCCTCGGTGGCGGGAGGGCATTGGATACGCAGTATTTT
TRBJ1-2 TRBD1 TRBV5-1 NA CASSSGQGTSYGYTF TGCGCCAGCAGCTCAGGACAGGGGACCTCCTATGGCTACACCTTC
TRBJ1-5 TRBD1 TRBV5-1 NA CASSLGSDRGNQPQHF TGCGCCAGCAGCTTGGGATCGGACAGGGGCAATCAGCCCCAGCATTTT
TRBJ1-4 NA TRBV6-2/TRBV6-3 NA CASSYWIAPRKLFF TGTGCCAGCAGTTATTGGATAGCCCCTAGGAAACTGTTTTTT
TRBJ2-3 TRBD2 TRBV28 NA CASSLWTGGTDTQYF TGTGCCAGCAGTTTGTGGACGGGGGGGACAGATACGCAGTATTTT
TRBJ1-5 NA TRBV18 once CASSPGLGSPSGGNQPQHF TGTGCCAGCTCACCTGGACTCGGATCCCCGAGTGGGGGCAATCAGCCCCAGCATTTT
TRBJ2-1 TRBD2 TRBV28 NA CASNNQRGNNEQFF TGTGCCAGCAACAATCAGCGGGGCAACAATGAGCAGTTCTTC
TRBJ2-7 TRBD1 TRBV6-5 NA CASSPRTGEYEQYF TGTGCCAGCAGTCCCCGGACAGGGGAATACGAGCAGTACTTC
TRBJ1-1 NA TRBV27 NA CASSPLAGRGAFF TGTGCCAGCAGTCCTCTTGCCGGGCGGGGAGCTTTCTTT
TRBJ1-6 TRBD1 TRBV6-6 NA CASSYTGARGNSPLHF TGTGCCAGCAGTTATACAGGGGCCAGGGGTAATTCACCCCTCCACTTT
TRBJ1-1 NA TRBV5-1 NA CASSTTRNTEAFF TGCGCCAGCAGCACGACACGTAACACTGAAGCTTTCTTT
TRBJ1-5 TRBD1 TRBV6-5 NA CASSYAGGAGDQPQHF TGTGCCAGCAGTTATGCAGGGGGCGCGGGTGATCAGCCCCAGCATTTT
TRBJ2-7 TRBD2 TRBV5-1 NA CASSLNIGGSPYEQYF TGCGCCAGCAGCCTAAACATTGGCGGGAGTCCATACGAGCAGTACTTC
TRBJ1-5 NA TRBV18 NA CASSPEAATYSNQPQHF TGTGCCAGCTCACCGGAGGCGGCCACTTATAGCAATCAGCCCCAGCATTTT
TRBJ2-7 NA TRBV21-1 NA CASSIPMARAYEQYF TGTGCCAGCAGCATACCCATGGCCAGGGCCTACGAGCAGTACTTC
TRBJ2-7 NA TRBV27 NA CASSFGKGEGLYEQYF TGTGCCAGCAGTTTCGGTAAGGGGGAGGGCCTCTACGAGCAGTACTTC
TRBJ1-4 NA TRBV19 NA CASSITAGSVEKLFF TGTGCCAGTAGTATAACGGCAGGGTCGGTGGAAAAACTGTTTTTT